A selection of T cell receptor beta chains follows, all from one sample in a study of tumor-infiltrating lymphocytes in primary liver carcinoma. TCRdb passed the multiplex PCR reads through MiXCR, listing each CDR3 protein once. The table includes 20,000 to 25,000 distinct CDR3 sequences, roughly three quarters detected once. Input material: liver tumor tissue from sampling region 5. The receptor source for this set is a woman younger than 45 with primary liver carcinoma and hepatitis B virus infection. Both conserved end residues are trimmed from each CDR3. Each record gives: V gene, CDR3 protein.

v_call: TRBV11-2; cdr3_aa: ASSRTRQGMGDTQY
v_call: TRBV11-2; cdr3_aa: ASSSTRNWRSGELF
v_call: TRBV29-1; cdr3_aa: CVEVSRLGVQEAQY
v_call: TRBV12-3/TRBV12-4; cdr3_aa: SSSRLDTGTNQPQH
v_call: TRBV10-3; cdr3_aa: AISDNWDYEQY
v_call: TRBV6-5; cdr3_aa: ASSYGSDEQF
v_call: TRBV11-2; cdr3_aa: ASSIAGGGSSTYEQY
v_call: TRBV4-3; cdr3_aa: ASSQGWDYAYNEQF
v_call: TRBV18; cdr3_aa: ASSELAGGPPYNEQF
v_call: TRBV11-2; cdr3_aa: ASSLPPRWNEQF
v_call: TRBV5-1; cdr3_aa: ASSWSGTGGAYEQY
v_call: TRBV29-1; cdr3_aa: SVDSGTSGSIGTQY
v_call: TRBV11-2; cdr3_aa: ASGPEPQLNIGELF
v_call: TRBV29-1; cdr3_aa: SAVRWEGRTF
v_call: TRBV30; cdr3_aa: AWSFGTGGSYEQY
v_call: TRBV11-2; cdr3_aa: ASSYRPPWVEQF
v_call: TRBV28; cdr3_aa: ASNFELSYT
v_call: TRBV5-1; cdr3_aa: ASSLGHRDRAAGELS
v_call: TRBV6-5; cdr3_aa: TSSYGGSGRGTEAF
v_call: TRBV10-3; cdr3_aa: VISGPSGANVLT
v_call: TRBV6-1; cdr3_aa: ASSETLPGGAASTGGLF
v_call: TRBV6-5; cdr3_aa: ASSYSSGAPSQTGELF
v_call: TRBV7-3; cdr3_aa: ASSSASGSRETQY
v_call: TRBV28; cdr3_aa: ASRDRGGIGEQY
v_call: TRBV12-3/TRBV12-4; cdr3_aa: ASSFLQSRGQFPGDGYT
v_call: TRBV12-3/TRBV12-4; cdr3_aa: ASCLPASQETQY
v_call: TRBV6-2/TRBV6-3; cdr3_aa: ASSYLDSQAHH
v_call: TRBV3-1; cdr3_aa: ASSHRGAPSGNTIY
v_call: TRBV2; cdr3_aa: ADLVGSYNEQF
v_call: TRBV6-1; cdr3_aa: ASSGTLPGGAANPGELL
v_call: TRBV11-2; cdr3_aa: ASSVRDRGRKRWSNTEAF
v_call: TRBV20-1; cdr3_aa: SASGIVVGGSEQF
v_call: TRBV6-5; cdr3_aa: ASSPEYRSAGELS
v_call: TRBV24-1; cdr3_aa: AARGDGTNVLT
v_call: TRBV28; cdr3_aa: TSSLLGEVTGELF
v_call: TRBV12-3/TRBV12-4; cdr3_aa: ASSSTGDTEAY
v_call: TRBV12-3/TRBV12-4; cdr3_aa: ASSTYPVSKETQF
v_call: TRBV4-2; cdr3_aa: TSSQVVSIRSSYNEQF
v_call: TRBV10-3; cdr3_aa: AIRVGAHNEQF
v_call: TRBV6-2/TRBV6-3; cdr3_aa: ASKSNEQF
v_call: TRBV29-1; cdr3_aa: SVCRLLNTEAF
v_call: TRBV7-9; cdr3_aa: ASSLGLTGVAGELY
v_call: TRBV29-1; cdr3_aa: SALRDINEQF
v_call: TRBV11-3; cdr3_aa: ASNRLAGGGYEQL
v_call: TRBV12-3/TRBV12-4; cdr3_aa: ASSLRAWTSPGVVMYTQY
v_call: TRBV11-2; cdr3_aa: ASSFEQGARRERWQYNEQF
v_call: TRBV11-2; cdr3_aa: ASSWDGTQETQY
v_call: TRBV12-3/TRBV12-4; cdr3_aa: ACRILLGVGGHNGELF
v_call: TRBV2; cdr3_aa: ASSVRDRGAGELF
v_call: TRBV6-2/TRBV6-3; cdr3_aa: ASRPQTSLRTEAF
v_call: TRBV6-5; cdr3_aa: TSCTDRRLTQY
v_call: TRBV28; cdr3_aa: ASSDTGNEHF